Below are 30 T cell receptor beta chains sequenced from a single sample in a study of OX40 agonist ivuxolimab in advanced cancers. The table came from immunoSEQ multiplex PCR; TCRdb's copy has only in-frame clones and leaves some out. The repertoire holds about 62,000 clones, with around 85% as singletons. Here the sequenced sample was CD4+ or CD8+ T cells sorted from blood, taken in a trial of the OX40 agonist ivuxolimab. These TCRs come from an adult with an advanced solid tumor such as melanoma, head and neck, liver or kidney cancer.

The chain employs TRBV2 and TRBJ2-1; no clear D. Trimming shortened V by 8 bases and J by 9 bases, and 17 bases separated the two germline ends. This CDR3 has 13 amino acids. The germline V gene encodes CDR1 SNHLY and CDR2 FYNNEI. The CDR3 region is CASLKWAGAEQFF. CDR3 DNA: TGTGCCAGCCTCAAATGGGCAGGCGCTGAGCAGTTCTTC.

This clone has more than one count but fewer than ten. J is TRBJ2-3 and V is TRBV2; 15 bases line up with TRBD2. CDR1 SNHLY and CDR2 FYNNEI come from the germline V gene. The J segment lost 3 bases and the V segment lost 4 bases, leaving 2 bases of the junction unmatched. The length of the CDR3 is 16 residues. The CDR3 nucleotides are TGTGCCAGCAGTGGGACTAGCGGGAGGGGGACAGATACGCAGTATTTT. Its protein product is CASSGTSGRGTDTQYF.

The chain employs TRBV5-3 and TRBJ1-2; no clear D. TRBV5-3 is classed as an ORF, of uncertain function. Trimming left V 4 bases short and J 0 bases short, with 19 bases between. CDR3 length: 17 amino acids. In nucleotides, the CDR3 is TGTGCCAGAAGCATTCATAAAGGACCGCACGCTAACTATGGCTACACCTTC. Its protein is CARSIHKGPHANYGYTF.

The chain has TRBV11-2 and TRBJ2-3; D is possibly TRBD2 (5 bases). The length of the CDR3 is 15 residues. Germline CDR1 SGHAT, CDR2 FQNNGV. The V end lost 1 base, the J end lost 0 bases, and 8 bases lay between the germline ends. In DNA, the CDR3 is TGTGCCAGCAGCTTAGCGGGGTATAGCACAGATACGCAGTATTTT. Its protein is CASSLAGYSTDTQYF.

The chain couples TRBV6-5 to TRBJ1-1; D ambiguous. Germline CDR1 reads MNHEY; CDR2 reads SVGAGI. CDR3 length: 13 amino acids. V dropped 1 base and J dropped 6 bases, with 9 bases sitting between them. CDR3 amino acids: CASSYYKGAEAFF. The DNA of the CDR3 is TGTGCCAGCAGTTACTACAAGGGAGCTGAAGCTTTCTTT.

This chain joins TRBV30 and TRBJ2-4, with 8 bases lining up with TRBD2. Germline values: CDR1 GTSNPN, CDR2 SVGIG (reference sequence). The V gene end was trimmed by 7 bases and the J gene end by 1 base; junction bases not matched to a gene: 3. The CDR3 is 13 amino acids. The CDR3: CALAGTAKNIQYF. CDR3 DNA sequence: TGTGCCTTAGCGGGAACGGCCAAAAACATTCAGTACTTC. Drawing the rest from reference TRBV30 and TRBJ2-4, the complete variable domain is SQTIHQWPATLVQPVGSPLSLECTVEGTSNPNLYWYRQAAGRGLQLLFYSVGIGQISSEVPQNLSASRPQDRQFILSSKKLLLSDSGFYLCALAGTAKNIQYFGAGTRLSVL.

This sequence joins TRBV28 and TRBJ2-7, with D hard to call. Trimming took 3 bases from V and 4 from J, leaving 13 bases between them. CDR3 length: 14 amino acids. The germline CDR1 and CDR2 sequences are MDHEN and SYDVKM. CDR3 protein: CASSLVGERYEQYF. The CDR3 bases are TGTGCCAGCAGTTTGGTTGGGGAAAGGTACGAGCAGTACTTC.

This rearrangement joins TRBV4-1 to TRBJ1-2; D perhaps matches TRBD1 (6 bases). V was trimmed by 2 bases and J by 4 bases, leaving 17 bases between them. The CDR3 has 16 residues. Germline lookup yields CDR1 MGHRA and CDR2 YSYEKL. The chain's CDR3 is CASSQNRVGVRYGYTF. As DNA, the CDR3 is TGCGCCAGCAGCCAAAACAGGGTTGGGGTTCGCTATGGCTACACCTTC.

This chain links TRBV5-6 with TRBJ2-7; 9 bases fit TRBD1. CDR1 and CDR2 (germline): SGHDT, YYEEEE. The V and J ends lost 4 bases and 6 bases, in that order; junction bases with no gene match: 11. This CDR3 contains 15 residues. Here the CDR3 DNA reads TGTGCCAGCAGCCCAGGGGGACAGGGTATTCGCGAGCAGTACTTC. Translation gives CASSPGGQGIREQYF.

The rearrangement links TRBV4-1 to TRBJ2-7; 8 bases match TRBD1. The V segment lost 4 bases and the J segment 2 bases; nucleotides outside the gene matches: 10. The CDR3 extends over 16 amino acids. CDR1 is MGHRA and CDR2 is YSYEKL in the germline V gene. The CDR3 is CASSLGADRVTYEQYF. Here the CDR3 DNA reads TGCGCCAGCAGCCTAGGAGCGGACAGGGTTACCTACGAGCAGTACTTC.

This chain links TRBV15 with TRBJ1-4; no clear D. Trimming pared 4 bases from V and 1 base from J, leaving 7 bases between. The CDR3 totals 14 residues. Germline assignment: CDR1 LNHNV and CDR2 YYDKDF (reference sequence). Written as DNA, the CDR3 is TGTGCCACCAGCATAGGGTTAACTAATGAAAAACTGTTTTTT. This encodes CATSIGLTNEKLFF.

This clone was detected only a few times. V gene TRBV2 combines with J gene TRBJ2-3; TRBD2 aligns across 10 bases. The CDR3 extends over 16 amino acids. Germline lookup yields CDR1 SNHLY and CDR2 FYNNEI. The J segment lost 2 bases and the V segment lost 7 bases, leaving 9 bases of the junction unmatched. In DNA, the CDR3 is TGTGCCAGCACAACCCTAGCGGGGGAGATCACAGATACGCAGTATTTT. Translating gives CASTTLAGEITDTQYF.

The CDR3, as DNA: TGTGCCAGCGGACCCTGGGGTAATGAAAAACTGTTTTTT. Encoded protein: CASGPWGNEKLFF. The chain links TRBV6-1 to TRBJ1-4; the D is unclear. The V and J ends lost 8 bases and 4 bases respectively, with 11 bases between them. Looked up from germline, CDR1 is MNHNS and CDR2 is SASEGT. The CDR3 is 13 residues long.

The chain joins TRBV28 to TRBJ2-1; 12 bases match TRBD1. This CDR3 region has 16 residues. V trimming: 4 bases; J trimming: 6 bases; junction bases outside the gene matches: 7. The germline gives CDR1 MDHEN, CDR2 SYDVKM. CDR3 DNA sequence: TGTGCCAGCAGTTCCCAGGGACAGGGGGCTGGCAATGAGCAGTTCTTC. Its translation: CASSSQGQGAGNEQFF.

The CDR3 reads CAISDTGSYEQYF. The CDR3 DNA reads TGTGCCATCAGTGATACGGGCTCCTACGAGCAGTACTTC. The chain links TRBV10-3 to TRBJ2-7; no reliable D call. The CDR3 is 13 amino acids. Germline-derived CDR1 and CDR2 are ENHRY and SYGVKD. Trimming cost V 3 bases and J 0 bases, with 6 bases left between them.

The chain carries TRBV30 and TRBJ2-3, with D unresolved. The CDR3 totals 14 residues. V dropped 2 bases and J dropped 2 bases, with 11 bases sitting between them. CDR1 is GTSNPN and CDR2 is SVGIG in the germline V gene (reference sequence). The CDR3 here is CAWSHVYPTDTQYF. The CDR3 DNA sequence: TGTGCCTGGAGTCACGTGTATCCCACAGATACGCAGTATTTT.

CDR3 nucleotide sequence: TGTGCCAGCAGCGGACAGTTGGACACAGATACGCAGTATTTT. Amino acid sequence: CASSGQLDTDTQYF. V is TRBV2 and J is TRBJ2-3; perhaps TRBD1 as D (6 bases). The germline V gene has CDR1 SNHLY and CDR2 FYNNEI. With 6 bases removed from V and 2 bases from J, the gap between germline ends came to 12 bases. The CDR3 is made up of 14 amino acids.

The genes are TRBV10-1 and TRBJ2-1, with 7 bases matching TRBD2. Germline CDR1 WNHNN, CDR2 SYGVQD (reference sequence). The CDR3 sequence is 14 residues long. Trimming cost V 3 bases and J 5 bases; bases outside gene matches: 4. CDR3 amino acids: CASSEPAGDNEQFF. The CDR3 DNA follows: TGCGCCAGCAGTGAACCCGCGGGGGACAATGAGCAGTTCTTC.

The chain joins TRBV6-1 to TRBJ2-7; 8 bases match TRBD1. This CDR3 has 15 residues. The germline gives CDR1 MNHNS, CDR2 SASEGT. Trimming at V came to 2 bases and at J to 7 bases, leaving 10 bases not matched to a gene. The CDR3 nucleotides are TGTGCCAGCAGTGAAAGAAGGACAGGGCAAGGTGAGCAGTACTTC. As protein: CASSERRTGQGEQYF.

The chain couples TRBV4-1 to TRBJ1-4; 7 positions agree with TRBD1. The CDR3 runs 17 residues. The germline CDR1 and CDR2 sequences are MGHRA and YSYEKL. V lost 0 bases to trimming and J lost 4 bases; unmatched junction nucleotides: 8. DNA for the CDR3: TGCGCCAGCAGCCAAGAGTCCCTGACAGGGCGTAATGAAAAACTGTTTTTT. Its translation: CASSQESLTGRNEKLFF.

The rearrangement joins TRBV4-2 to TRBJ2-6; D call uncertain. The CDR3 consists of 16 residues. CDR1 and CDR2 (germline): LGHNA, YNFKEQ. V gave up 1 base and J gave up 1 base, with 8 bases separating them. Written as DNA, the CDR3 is TGTGCCAGCAGCCAAGTGAGAGAATCTGGGGCCAACGTCCTGACTTTC. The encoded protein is CASSQVRESGANVLTF.

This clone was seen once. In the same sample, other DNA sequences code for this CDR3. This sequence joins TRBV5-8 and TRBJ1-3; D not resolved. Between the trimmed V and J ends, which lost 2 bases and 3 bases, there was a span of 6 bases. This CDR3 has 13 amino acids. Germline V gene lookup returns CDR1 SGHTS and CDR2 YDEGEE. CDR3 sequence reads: CASSLNFGNTIYF. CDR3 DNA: TGTGCCAGCAGCTTAAATTTTGGAAACACCATATATTTT.

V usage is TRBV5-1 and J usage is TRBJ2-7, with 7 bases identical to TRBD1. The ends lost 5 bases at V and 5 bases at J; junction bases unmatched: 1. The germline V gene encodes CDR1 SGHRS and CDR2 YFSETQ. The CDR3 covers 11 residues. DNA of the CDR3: TGCGCCAGCAGTGACAGGGACGAGCAGTACTTC. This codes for CASSDRDEQYF.

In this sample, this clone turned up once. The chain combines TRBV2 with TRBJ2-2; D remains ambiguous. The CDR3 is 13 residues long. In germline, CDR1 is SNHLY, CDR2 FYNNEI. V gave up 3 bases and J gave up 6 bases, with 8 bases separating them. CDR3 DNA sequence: TGTGCCAGCAGTGAGGCCTACGCCGGGGAGCTGTTTTTT. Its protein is CASSEAYAGELFF.

The CDR3 loop reads CASGFSQPPYNEQFF. CDR3 nucleotide sequence: TGTGCTAGTGGTTTTTCCCAGCCCCCCTACAATGAGCAGTTCTTC. The J gene is TRBJ2-1, the V gene TRBV12-5; D call uncertain. The V and J ends lost 3 bases and 2 bases respectively, with 11 bases between them. Germline loops: CDR1 LGHNT, CDR2 FRNRAP. This CDR3 spans 15 amino acids. Together with reference TRBV12-5 and TRBJ2-1, the CDR3 gives the full variable domain: DARVTQTPRHKVTEMGQEVTMRCQPILGHNTVFWYRQTMMQGLELLAYFRNRAPLDDSGMPKDRFSAEMPDATLATLKIQPSEPRDSAVYFCASGFSQPPYNEQFFGPGTRLTVL.

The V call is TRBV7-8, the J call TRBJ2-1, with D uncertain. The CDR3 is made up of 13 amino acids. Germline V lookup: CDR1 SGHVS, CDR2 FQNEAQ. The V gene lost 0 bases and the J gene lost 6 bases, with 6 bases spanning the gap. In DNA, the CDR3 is TGTGCCAGCAGCTTAGCTGGGTTCAATGAGCAGTTCTTC. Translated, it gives CASSLAGFNEQFF.

The DNA of the CDR3 is TGTGCCAGCAGGGGGTCGACAGGGACTACAGATACGCAGTATTTT. This gives the protein CASRGSTGTTDTQYF. The chain couples TRBV6-6 to TRBJ2-3; tentative D call: TRBD1 (7 bases). The germline V and J ends were trimmed by 6 bases and 3 bases, with 16 bases remaining between them. The CDR3 loop spans 15 amino acids. Germline V CDR1 and CDR2: MNHNY, SVGAGI (reference sequence).

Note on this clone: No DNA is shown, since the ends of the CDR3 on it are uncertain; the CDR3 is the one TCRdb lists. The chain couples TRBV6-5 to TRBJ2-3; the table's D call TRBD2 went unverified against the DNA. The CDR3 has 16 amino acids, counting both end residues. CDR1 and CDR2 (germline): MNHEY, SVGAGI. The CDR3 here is CASSSSGSGSTDTQYF.

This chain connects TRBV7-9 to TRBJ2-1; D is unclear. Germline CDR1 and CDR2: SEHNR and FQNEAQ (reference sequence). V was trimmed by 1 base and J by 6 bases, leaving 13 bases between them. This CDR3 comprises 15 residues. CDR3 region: CASSLDMRGGNEQFF. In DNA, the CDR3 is TGTGCCAGCAGCTTAGACATGCGAGGTGGCAATGAGCAGTTCTTC. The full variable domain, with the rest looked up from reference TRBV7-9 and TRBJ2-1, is DTGVSQNPRHKITKRGQNVTFRCDPISEHNRLYWYRQTLGQGPEFLTYFQNEAQLEKSRLLSDRFSAERPKGSFSTLEIQRTEQGDSAMYLCASSLDMRGGNEQFFGPGTRLTVL.

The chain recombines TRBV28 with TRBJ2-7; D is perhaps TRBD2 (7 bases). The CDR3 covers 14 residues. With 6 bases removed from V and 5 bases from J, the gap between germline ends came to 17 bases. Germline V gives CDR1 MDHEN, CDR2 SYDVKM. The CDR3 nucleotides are TGTGCCAGCAGCCGACAAGAGGGGGGGAACGAGCAGTACTTC. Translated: CASSRQEGGNEQYF.